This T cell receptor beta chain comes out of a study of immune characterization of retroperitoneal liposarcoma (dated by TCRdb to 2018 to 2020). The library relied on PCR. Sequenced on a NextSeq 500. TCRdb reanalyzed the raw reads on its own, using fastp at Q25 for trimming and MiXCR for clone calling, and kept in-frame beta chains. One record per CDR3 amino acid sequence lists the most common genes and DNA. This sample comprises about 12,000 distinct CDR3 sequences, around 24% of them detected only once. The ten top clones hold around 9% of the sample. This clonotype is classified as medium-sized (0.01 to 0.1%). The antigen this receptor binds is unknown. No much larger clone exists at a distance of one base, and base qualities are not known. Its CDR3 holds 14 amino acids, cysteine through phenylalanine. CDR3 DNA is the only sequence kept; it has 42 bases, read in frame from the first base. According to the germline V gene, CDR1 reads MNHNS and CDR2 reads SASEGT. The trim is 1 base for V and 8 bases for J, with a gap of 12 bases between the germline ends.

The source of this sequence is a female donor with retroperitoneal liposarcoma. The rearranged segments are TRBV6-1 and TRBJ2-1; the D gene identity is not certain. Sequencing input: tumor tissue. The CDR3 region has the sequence CASSEGYSSYEQFF. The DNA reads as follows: TGTGCCAGCAGTGAAGGTTATAGCAGCTATGAGCAGTTCTTC.